This T cell receptor beta chain was observed in a study of blood T cell repertoires in COVID-19. Germline loops: CDR1 SEHNR, CDR2 FQNEAQ (reference sequence). Trimming stripped 5 bases from V and 5 bases from J, with 21 bases between. The CDR3 contains 16 residues. The protocol was immunoSEQ multiplex PCR, while the TCRdb copy is restricted to in-frame clones and leaves out a portion. The sample lists 320,000 or so clones; over 70% were seen once. Cohort 3 recovered donors had two negative PCRs, clearance, or symptom resolution. The chain carries TRBV7-9 and TRBJ1-2; D ambiguous. Sequencing was performed on PBMCs or T cells enriched from blood (not recorded which). This clonotype originated in a man aged 25-45 years who had recovered from COVID-19. The CDR3 DNA follows: TGTGCCAGCAGCCACAGCTTGGACTGGGCAGGATATGGCTACACCTTC. Encoded protein: CASSHSLDWAGYGYTF.